These 23 T cell receptor beta chains were sequenced from one sample in a study of blood T cell repertoires in COVID-19 (TCRdb year 2020). The library was made by the immunoSEQ multiplex PCR assay. The clones in this table, taken by TCRdb from immuneACCESS, are in-frame only. Not every clone is retained; where verified, under half of the shortfall comes from an unresolved V gene, and the cause of the rest is unknown. The sample contains just under 150,000 clones, about 90% of them found a single time. About 37% of the sample comes from the top ten. The specimen sequenced was peripheral blood. Every receptor here comes from a man aged 50-59 years who had recovered from COVID-19.

V usage is TRBV7-8 and J usage is TRBJ1-4, with 9 bases fitting TRBD1. This CDR3 is built from 15 residues. J was trimmed by 6 bases and V by 5 bases; bases with no gene match: 7. CDR1 SGHVS and CDR2 FQNEAQ come from the germline V gene. The CDR3 bases are TGTGCCAGCAGCAAATCCGGGACAGGGTATGAAAAACTGTTTTTT. It encodes CASSKSGTGYEKLFF.

This chain links TRBV6-2 or TRBV6-3 with TRBJ1-5; 7 bases line up with TRBD1. The germline gives CDR1 MNHEY, CDR2 SVGEGT. CDR3 length equals 14 residues. The V gene end was trimmed by 4 bases and the J gene end by 4 bases; junction bases not matched to a gene: 4. The CDR3 protein is CASSFGTENQPQHF. The DNA of the CDR3 is TGTGCCAGCAGTTTCGGGACAGAGAATCAGCCCCAGCATTTT.

V and J are TRBV5-6 and TRBJ2-5, with 7 nucleotides matching TRBD2. The germline CDR1 and CDR2 sequences are SGHDT and YYEEEE. J gave up 5 bases and V 4 bases, and 11 bases lay outside the gene matches. The length of the CDR3 is 15 residues. The CDR3 reads CASSPVKRGGETQYF. CDR3 coding DNA: TGTGCCAGCAGCCCCGTAAAGCGGGGAGGTGAGACCCAGTACTTC.

This clone was seen once. V gene TRBV7-9 combines with J gene TRBJ2-5, with 8 bases matching TRBD1. The germline CDR1 and CDR2 sequences are SEHNR and FQNEAQ (reference sequence). This CDR3 has 14 residues. J was trimmed by 2 bases and V by 3 bases; bases with no gene match: 2. CDR3 DNA sequence: TGTGCCAGCAGCTTTGGGACAGGTCAAGAGACCCAGTACTTC. Encoded protein: CASSFGTGQETQYF.

This chain joins TRBV25-1 and TRBJ1-5; D gene unclear. This CDR3 spans 13 amino acids. Trimming removed 0 bases from V and 6 bases from J, with 6 bases in between. Per the germline V gene, CDR1 is MGHDK and CDR2 is SYGVNS. CDR3 nucleotide sequence: TGTGCCAGCAGTGAATATCCAGGTCAGCCCCAGCATTTT. It is translated as CASSEYPGQPQHF.

The count of this clone is one. V is TRBV7-8 and J is TRBJ2-1, with a tentative D call TRBD2 (5 bases). The CDR3 has 15 amino acids. V was trimmed by 5 bases and J by 4 bases, leaving 15 bases between them. Germline lookup yields CDR1 SGHVS and CDR2 FQNEAQ. CDR3 coding DNA: TGTGCCAGCAGCCCCGGGGAAACCCCTTACAATGAGCAGTTCTTC. Its protein product is CASSPGETPYNEQFF.

This clone occurred a few times. The rearrangement joins TRBV4-3 to TRBJ2-2, with unresolved D. In germline, CDR1 is LGHNA, CDR2 YSLEER. The length of the CDR3 is 17 residues. Trimming shortened V by 0 bases and J by 4 bases, and 15 bases separated the two germline ends. CDR3 DNA sequence: TGCGCCAGCAGCCAAGATCTGGCTAGTCGATTCACCGGGGAGCTGTTTTTT. Its protein is CASSQDLASRFTGELFF.

In this sample, this clone turned up a few times. The gene calls are TRBV3-1 (or the pseudogene TRBV3-2) and TRBJ2-1, with D perhaps matching TRBD1 (5 bases). The CDR3 loop spans 15 amino acids. Germline loops: CDR1 LGHDT, CDR2 YNNKEL (reference sequence). Trimming took off 4 bases at V and 5 bases at J, with 15 bases between the two ends. The CDR3 is CASSPRVIRDNEQFF. CDR3 nucleotide sequence: TGTGCCAGCAGCCCCAGGGTTATTAGAGACAATGAGCAGTTCTTC.

V is TRBV7-8 and J is TRBJ2-5; 12 bases map to TRBD2. This CDR3 contains 17 residues. CDR1 and CDR2 (germline): SGHVS, FQNEAQ. V lost 2 bases, J lost 4 bases, and 8 bases stayed unmatched. In DNA, the CDR3 is TGTGCCAGCAGCTTAACCGGACTAGCGGGGTTCCCAGAGACCCAGTACTTC. Translation: CASSLTGLAGFPETQYF.

The J gene is TRBJ1-2, the V gene TRBV27; D uncertain. Per the germline V gene, CDR1 is MNHEY and CDR2 is SMNVEV (reference sequence). The CDR3 runs 13 residues. V was cut by 6 bases and J by 7 bases, with 15 bases left in between. In DNA form, the CDR3 reads TGTGCCAGCAGCTACACAGTGATGAGTGGCTACACCTTC. Its translation is CASSYTVMSGYTF.

This chain connects TRBV6-6 to TRBJ1-1; 8 bases line up with TRBD1. The germline V gene encodes CDR1 MNHNY and CDR2 SVGAGI (reference sequence). This CDR3 has 15 residues. Losses at the gene ends were 4 bases for V and 4 bases for J; bases not matched to a gene: 8. CDR3 DNA sequence: TGTGCCAGCAGTTCGGGAGACAGGGGCGTCACTGAAGCTTTCTTT. Its protein is CASSSGDRGVTEAFF.

The V call is TRBV11-2, the J call TRBJ2-7; D gene unclear. The CDR3 spans 12 residues. The V end lost 2 bases, the J end lost 5 bases, and 7 bases lay between the germline ends. Germline V gene sequence: CDR1 SGHAT, CDR2 FQNNGV. CDR3 sequence (DNA): TGTGCCAGCAGCTTAACCCAGAACGAGCAGTACTTC. Translating gives CASSLTQNEQYF.

The chain has TRBV4-1 and TRBJ2-1; TRBD2 aligns across 10 bases. This CDR3 region has 16 residues. CDR1 is MGHRA, CDR2 YSYEKL, per germline. The V and J ends lost 0 bases and 2 bases, in that order; junction bases with no gene match: 1. The CDR3 DNA is TGCGCCAGCAGCCAAGATCTAGCGGGGGCCTACAATGAGCAGTTCTTC. It codes for CASSQDLAGAYNEQFF.

This chain connects TRBV7-3 to TRBJ1-2; 12 nucleotides match TRBD1. Germline-derived CDR1 and CDR2 are SGHTA and FQGTGA. The junction had 6 bases not matched to a gene; V was cut back by 1 base and J by 3 bases. This CDR3 has 17 amino acids. The CDR3 DNA sequence: TGTGCCAGCAGCTTAAAGGGACAGGGGGCGGCACACTATGGCTACACCTTC. Its protein is CASSLKGQGAAHYGYTF.

V usage is TRBV21-1 and J usage is TRBJ1-6; TRBD1, the D gene given by the table, was not confirmed from the DNA. TRBV21-1 is listed as a pseudogene. CDR3 length: 13 amino acids. CDR3 coding DNA: TGTGCCACCGCGGGACAGGGTTTTTCACCCCTCCACTTT. This encodes CATAGQGFSPLHF.

On this clone itself: Other DNA sequences in this specimen translate into the identical CDR3. CDR3 region: CASSLVGQNTEAFF. The CDR3 coding sequence is TGTGCCAGTAGTTTAGTGGGGCAAAACACTGAAGCTTTCTTT. The chain has TRBV19 and TRBJ1-1; possible D gene TRBD1, 5 bases. Trimming removed 5 bases from V and 2 bases from J, with 12 bases in between. Germline CDR1 is LNHDA and CDR2 is SQIVND (reference sequence). The CDR3 spans 14 residues.

The chain combines TRBV27 with TRBJ2-1, with TRBD2 matching 8 bases. Germline V gene data show CDR1 as MNHEY and CDR2 as SMNVEV (reference sequence). The V and J ends lost 7 bases and 7 bases, in that order; junction bases with no gene match: 9. This CDR3 is built from 14 residues. The CDR3 DNA follows: TGTGCCAGCATCAAATGGGGCGGGGGGAATGAGCAGTTCTTC. Residues: CASIKWGGGNEQFF.

The chain carries TRBV7-9 and TRBJ1-5; D is unresolved. This CDR3 is 14 amino acids long. Germline lookup yields CDR1 SEHNR and CDR2 FQNEAQ (reference sequence). Trimming took 1 base from V and 3 from J, leaving 7 bases between them. The CDR3 DNA is TGTGCCAGCAGCTTAGGAACAGTCAATCAGCCCCAGCATTTT. Translation: CASSLGTVNQPQHF.

V gene TRBV11-2 combines with J gene TRBJ1-6; 9 bases line up with TRBD1. The V segment lost 6 bases and the J segment 9 bases; nucleotides outside the gene matches: 18. Germline-derived CDR1 and CDR2 are SGHAT and FQNNGV. CDR3 length: 18 amino acids. The CDR3 loop is CASSSSGTGTGRGSPLHF. In DNA, the CDR3 is TGTGCCAGCAGTTCGAGTGGGACAGGGACGGGTCGAGGTTCACCCCTCCACTTT.

V and J are TRBV5-4 and TRBJ1-5; no clear D. V lost 4 bases, J lost 5 bases, and 16 bases lay in between. The CDR3 runs to 15 residues. Germline-derived CDR1 and CDR2 are SGHNT and YYREEE (reference sequence). The CDR3 sequence is CASSPHPGDYQPQHF. CDR3 bases: TGTGCCAGCAGCCCCCATCCGGGAGACTATCAGCCCCAGCATTTT.

This chain links TRBV2 with TRBJ2-3, with 9 bases that match TRBD2. V gave up 5 bases and J gave up 0 bases; unmatched junction bases: 6. Germline V gene lookup returns CDR1 SNHLY and CDR2 FYNNEI. The CDR3 spans 16 residues. The CDR3 sequence: CASSSLAGLSTDTQYF. CDR3 in DNA: TGTGCCAGCAGTTCCCTAGCGGGGCTTAGCACAGATACGCAGTATTTT. The full variable domain, completed using reference TRBV2 and TRBJ2-3, is EPEVTQTPSHQVTQMGQEVILRCVPISNHLYFYWYRQILGQKVEFLVSFYNNEISEKSEIFDDQFSVERPDGSNFTLKIRSTKLEDSAMYFCASSSLAGLSTDTQYFGPGTRLTVL.

Turning to this clone: Other nucleotide sequences in the sample specify the same CDR3. The genes are TRBV5-1 and TRBJ2-7; 13 bases match TRBD2. Trimming removed 2 bases from V and 7 bases from J; junction bases left unmatched: 3. Germline V gene data show CDR1 as SGHRS and CDR2 as YFSETQ. This CDR3 has 14 residues. CDR3 amino acids: CASSLGLAGVEQYF. CDR3 in DNA: TGCGCCAGCAGCTTAGGACTAGCGGGGGTTGAGCAGTACTTC.

This clone has more than one count but fewer than ten. The rearrangement links TRBV13 to TRBJ2-5; the match to TRBD2 covers 13 bases. The CDR3 runs 18 residues. Germline V lookup: CDR1 PRHDT, CDR2 FYEKMQ (reference sequence). V lost 4 bases and J lost 3; bases outside the gene matches: 11. The CDR3 DNA reads as TGTGCCAGCAGCTCGGTCGGACTAGCGGGGGCCCTAAAAGAGACCCAGTACTTC. It specifies CASSSVGLAGALKETQYF.